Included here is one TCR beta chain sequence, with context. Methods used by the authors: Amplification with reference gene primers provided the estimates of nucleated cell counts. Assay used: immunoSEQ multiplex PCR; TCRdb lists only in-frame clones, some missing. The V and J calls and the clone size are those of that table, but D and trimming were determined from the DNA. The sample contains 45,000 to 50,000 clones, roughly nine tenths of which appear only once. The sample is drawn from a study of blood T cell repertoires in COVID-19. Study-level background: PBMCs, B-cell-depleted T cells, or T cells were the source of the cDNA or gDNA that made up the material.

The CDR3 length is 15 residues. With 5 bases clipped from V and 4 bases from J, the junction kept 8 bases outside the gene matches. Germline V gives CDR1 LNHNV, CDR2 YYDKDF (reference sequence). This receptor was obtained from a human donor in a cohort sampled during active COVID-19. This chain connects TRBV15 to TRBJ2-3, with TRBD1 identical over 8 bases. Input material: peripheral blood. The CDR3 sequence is CATSRDRRSADTQYF. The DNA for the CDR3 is TGTGCCACCAGCCGGGACAGGCGTTCGGCAGATACGCAGTATTTT.